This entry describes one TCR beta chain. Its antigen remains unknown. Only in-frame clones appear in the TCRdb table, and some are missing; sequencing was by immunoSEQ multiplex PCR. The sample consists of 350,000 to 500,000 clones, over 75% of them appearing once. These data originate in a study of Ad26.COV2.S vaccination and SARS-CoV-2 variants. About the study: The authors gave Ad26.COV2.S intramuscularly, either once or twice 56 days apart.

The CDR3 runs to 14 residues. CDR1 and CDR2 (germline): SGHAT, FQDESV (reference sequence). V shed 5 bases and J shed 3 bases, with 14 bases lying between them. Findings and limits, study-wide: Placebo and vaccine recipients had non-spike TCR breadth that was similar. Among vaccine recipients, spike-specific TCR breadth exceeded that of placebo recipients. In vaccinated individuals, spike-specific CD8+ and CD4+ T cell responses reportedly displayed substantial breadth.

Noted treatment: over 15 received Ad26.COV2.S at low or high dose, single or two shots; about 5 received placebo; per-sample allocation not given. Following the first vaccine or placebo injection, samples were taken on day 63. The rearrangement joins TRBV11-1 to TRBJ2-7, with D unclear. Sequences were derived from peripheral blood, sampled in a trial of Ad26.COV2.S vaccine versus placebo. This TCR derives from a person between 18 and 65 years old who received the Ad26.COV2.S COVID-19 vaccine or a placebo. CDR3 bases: TGTGCCAGCAGCCACATAGGACGCAACTACGAGCAGTACTTC. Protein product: CASSHIGRNYEQYF. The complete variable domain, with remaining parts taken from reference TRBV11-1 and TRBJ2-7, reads EAEVAQSPRYKITEKSQAVAFWCDPISGHATLYWYRQILGQGPELLVQFQDESVVDDSQLPKDRFSAERLKGVDSTLKIQPAELGDSAMYLCASSHIGRNYEQYFGPGTRLTVT.